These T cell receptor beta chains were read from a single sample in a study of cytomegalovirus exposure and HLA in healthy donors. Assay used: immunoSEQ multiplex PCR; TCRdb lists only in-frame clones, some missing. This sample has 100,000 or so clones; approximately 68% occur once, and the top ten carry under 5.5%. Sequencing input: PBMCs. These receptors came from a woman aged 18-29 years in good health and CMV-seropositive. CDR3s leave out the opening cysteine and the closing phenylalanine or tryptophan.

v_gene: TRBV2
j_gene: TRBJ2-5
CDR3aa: ASSVQGVRETQY

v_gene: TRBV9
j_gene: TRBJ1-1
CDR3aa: ASSVGTIGREGAF

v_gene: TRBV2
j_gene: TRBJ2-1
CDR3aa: ASRYGGDEQF

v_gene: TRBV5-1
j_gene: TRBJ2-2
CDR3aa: ASSYGQPGELF

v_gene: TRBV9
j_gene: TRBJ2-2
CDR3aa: ASSVSGAGTTGELF

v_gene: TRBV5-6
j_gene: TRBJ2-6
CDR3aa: ASSFSSGANVLT

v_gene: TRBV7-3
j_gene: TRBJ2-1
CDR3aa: ASSFLGGPYNEQF

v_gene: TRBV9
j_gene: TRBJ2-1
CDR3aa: ASSPSDRHEQF

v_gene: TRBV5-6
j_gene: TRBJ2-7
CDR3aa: ASSQRLAEVQY

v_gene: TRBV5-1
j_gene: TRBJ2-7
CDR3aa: ASSSMASGEQY

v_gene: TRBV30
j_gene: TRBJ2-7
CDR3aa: AWNPGQEPYEQY

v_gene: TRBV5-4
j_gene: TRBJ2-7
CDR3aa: ASSRRLAGVSEQY

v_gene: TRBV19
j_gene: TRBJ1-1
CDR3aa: ASRNTGAGATEAF

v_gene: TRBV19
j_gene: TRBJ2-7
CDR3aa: ASSILPGEQY

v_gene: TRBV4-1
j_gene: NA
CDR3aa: ASSQDQGPSYEQY

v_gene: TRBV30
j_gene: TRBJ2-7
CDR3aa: AWSEGTGKGEQY

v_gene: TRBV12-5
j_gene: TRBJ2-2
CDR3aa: ASGSIVLTGTVTSTSNTGELF

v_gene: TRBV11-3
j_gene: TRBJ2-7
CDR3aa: ASSLGRTSEGHGEQY

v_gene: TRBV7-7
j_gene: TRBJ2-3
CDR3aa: ASSQGLAGGNTDTQY

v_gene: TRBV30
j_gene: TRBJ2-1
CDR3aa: AWGLAGNEQF

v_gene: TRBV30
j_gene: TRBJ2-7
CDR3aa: AWSAKQGSREQY

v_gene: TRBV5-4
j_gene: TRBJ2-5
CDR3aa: VSSRGLAGGIQETQY

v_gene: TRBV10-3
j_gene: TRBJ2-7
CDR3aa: AIWQGPGGIEQY

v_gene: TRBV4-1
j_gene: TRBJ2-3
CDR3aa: ASSQPTRRDTQY

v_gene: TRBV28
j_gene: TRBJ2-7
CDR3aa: ASSPIPGGGSYEQY

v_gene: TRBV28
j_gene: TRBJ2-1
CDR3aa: ASSPTGNEQF

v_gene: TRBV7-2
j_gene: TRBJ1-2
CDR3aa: ASSSSPGTNGYT

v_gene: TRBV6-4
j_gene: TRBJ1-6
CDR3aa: ASSDGQLNSPLH

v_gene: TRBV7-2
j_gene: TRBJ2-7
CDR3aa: ASSGWTGYEQY

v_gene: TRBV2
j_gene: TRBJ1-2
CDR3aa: ASSEAGTPYGYT

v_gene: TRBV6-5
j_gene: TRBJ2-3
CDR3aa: ASSYVASGGSQY

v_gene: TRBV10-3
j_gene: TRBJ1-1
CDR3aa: AISELVGQGEAF

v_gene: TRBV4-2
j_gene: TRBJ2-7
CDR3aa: ASSQGAGTYEQY

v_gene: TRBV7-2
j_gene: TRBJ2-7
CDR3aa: ASSPAIYEQY

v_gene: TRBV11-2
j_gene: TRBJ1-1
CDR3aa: ASSPGQTNTEAF

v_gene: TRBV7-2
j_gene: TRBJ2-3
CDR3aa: ASSLARIYTDTQY

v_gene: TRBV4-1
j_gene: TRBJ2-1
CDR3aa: ASSQNRVHEQF

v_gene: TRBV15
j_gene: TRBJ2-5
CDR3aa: ATSRSRDQETQY

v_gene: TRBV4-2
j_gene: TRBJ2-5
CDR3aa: ASSQRQGDQETQY

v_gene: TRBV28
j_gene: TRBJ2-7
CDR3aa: ASSTGYEQY

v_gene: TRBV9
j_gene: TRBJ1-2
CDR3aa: ASSVGEGSGYT

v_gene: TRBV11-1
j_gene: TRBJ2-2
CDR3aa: ASSHGMKPGELF

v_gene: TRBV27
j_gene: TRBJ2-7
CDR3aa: ASSLTRTSGRADYEQY

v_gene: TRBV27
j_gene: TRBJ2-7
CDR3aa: ASSYTSGSSYEQY

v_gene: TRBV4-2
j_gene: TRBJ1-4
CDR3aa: ASSQDRDSPTNEKLF

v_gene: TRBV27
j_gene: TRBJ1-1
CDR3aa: ASKGNGEAF

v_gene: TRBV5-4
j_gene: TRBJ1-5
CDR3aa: ASSLDFINQPQH

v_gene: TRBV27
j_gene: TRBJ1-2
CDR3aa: ASSFGTELDGYT

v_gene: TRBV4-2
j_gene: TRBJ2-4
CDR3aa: ASSQEAPWDKNIQY

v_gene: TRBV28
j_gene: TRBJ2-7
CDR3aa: ASSPQVRTRPYEQY

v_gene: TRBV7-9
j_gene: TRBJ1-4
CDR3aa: ASSRLGAPEKLF

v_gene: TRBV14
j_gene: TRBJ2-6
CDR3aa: ASSKGTPNVLT